A single T cell receptor (beta chain) is shown here with its context. The data were produced by immunoSEQ multiplex PCR, yet TCRdb's version contains in-frame clones alone and is incomplete. The data hold approximately 100,000 clones, with approximately 92% observed a single time. These data belong to a study of control samples from healthy donors and cancer patients. V lost 1 base and J lost 1, with 10 bases in between. Germline loops: CDR1 SGHDN, CDR2 FVKESK. CDR3 size: 16 residues. The sequence came from a human donor in good health. The donor label of this sample is uncertain. The sample taken for sequencing was blood. The V gene is TRBV14, the J gene TRBJ2-2; D gene uncertain. The CDR3 sequence: CASSQVSGQNTGELFF. DNA for the CDR3: TGTGCCAGCAGCCAAGTTTCGGGCCAGAACACCGGGGAGCTGTTTTTT.